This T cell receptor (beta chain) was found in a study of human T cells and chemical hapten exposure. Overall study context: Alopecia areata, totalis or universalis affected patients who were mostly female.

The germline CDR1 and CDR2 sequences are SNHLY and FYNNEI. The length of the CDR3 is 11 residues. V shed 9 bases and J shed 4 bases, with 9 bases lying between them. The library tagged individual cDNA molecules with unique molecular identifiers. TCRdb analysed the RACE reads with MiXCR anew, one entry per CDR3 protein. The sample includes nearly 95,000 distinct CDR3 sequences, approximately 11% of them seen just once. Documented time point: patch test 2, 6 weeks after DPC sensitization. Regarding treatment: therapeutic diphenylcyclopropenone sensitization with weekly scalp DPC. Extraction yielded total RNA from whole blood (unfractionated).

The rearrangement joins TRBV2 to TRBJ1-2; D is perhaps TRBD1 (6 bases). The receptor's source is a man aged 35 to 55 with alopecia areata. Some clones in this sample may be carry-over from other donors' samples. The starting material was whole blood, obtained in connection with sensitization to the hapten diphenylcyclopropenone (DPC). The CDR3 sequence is CASTQGYGYTF. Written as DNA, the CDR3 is TGTGCCAGTACACAGGGCTATGGCTACACCTTC. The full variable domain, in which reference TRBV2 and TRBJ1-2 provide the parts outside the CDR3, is EPEVTQTPSHQVTQMGQEVILRCVPISNHLYFYWYRQILGQKVEFLVSFYNNEISEKSEIFDDQFSVERPDGSNFTLKIRSTKLEDSAMYFCASTQGYGYTFGSGTRLTVV.